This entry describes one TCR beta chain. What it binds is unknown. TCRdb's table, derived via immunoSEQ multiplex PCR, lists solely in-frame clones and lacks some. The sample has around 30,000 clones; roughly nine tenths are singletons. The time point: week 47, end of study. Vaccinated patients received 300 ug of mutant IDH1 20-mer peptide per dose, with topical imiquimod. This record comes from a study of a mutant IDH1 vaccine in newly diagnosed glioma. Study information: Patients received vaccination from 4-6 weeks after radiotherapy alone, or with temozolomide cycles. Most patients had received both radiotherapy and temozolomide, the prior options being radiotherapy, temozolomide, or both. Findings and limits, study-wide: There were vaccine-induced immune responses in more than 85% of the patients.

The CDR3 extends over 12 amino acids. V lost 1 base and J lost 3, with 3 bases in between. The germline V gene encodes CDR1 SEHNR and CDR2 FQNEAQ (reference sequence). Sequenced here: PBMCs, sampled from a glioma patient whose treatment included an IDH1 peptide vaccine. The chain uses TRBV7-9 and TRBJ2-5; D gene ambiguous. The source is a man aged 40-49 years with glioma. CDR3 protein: CASSLVEETQYF. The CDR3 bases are TGTGCCAGCAGCTTAGTGGAAGAGACCCAGTACTTC.